The sequence of this T cell receptor beta chain was determined in a study of identical twins. Study-wide results and caveats: For out-of-frame beta sequences, excess twin sharing was weaker.

Germline V gene sequence: CDR1 DFQATT, CDR2 SNEGSKA (reference sequence). This CDR3 spans 12 amino acids. Trimming left V 6 bases short and J 7 bases short, with 13 bases between. With no exceptions, donors were healthy Caucasians. With respect to this clonotype: Its antigen is unidentified.

TCRdb called the 5' RACE reads again in MiXCR, with one record for every CDR3 protein. The sample has under 300,000 distinct CDR3 sequences, approximately 12% seen once; the top ten hold roughly 4%. These same records also appear under a second study, on yellow fever vaccine responses in identical twins.

The sequenced material came from memory (CD45RO+) T cells sorted from blood. The sequence came from a woman between 18 and 29 years old in good health. The chain is built from TRBV20-1 and TRBJ2-1; a possible D gene is TRBD1 (5 bases). The CDR3 region is CSATAKGNEQFF. CDR3 sequence (DNA): TGCAGTGCCACGGCAAAGGGGAATGAGCAGTTCTTC.